The present T cell receptor beta chain was sequenced within a study of T-cell memory formation after mild COVID-19. The CDR3 sequence is 13 residues long. Between the trimmed V and J ends, which lost 4 bases and 1 base, there was a span of 10 bases. Germline loops: CDR1 GTSNPN, CDR2 SVGIG (reference sequence). From the 5' RACE reads, TCRdb called clonotypes with MiXCR, one entry per CDR3 protein. The sample lists roughly 550,000 distinct CDR3 sequences, around 20% occurring once. Findings of the study overall: Most CD4+ clones that shrank were in CM and EM, while CD8+ ones turned up in EMRA. Pre-infection memory contained some responding clones, which suggested that cross-reactive memory had joined.

In its sample, this clonotype was seen a few times. What it binds is not known. This sequence was found in an adult woman who had mild COVID-19 (a few samples of this study predate the infection). Cell type and time point are not known. V usage is TRBV30 and J usage is TRBJ1-1, with TRBD1 as a possible D gene (5 bases). Sequenced sample: PBMCs or a T cell subset sorted from them (not recorded which). For the CDR3, the DNA is TGTGCCTGGACCAAGACAGAGAACACTGAAGCTTTCTTT. Amino acid sequence: CAWTKTENTEAFF.